A selection of T cell receptor beta chains follows, all from one sample in a study of T cells in Graves' hyperthyroidism and ophthalmopathy. Each CDR3 protein is one row after TCRdb ran MiXCR on the multiplex PCR reads. This table has 530,000 or so distinct CDR3 sequences, around 42% appearing once. What was sequenced was peripheral blood or thyroid tissue (not recorded which). The source of these receptors is a woman aged 18-29 years with Graves' hyperthyroidism. Both conserved end residues are part of each CDR3. D genes are given only for firm matches. Clone size appears in some rows only: once, few, many, or a class for an expanded clone.

j_call: TRBJ2-5
clone_size: NA
v_call: TRBV2
d_call: NA
cdr3_aa: CASKDGGSSRGETQYF
cdr3_nt: TGTGCCAGCAAGGACGGGGGCAGTTCAAGAGGGGAGACCCAGTACTTC

j_call: TRBJ2-1
clone_size: NA
v_call: TRBV29-1
d_call: TRBD2
cdr3_aa: CSVTLAGEGNEQFF
cdr3_nt: TGCAGCGTCACGCTAGCGGGAGAGGGGAATGAGCAGTTCTTC

j_call: TRBJ2-3
clone_size: NA
v_call: TRBV20-1
d_call: NA
cdr3_aa: CSARPLEGTDTQYF
cdr3_nt: TGCAGTGCTCGCCCATTAGAGGGCACAGATACGCAGTATTTT

j_call: TRBJ2-7
clone_size: many
v_call: TRBV11-1
d_call: NA
cdr3_aa: CASRLSGAYEQYF
cdr3_nt: TGTGCCAGCAGACTTAGCGGAGCCTACGAGCAGTACTTC

j_call: TRBJ2-5
clone_size: few
v_call: TRBV6-2/TRBV6-3
d_call: NA
cdr3_aa: CASSPRDTQETQYF
cdr3_nt: TGTGCCAGCAGTCCCCGGGACACCCAAGAGACCCAGTACTTC

j_call: TRBJ2-7
clone_size: NA
v_call: TRBV7-8
d_call: NA
cdr3_aa: CASRPTAPYEQYF
cdr3_nt: TGTGCCAGCCGCCCGACAGCCCCCTACGAGCAGTACTTC

j_call: TRBJ1-6
clone_size: once
v_call: TRBV2
d_call: NA
cdr3_aa: CASSNPGTTSPLHF
cdr3_nt: TGTGCCAGCAGTAACCCCGGGACAACTTCACCCCTCCACTTT

j_call: TRBJ2-7
clone_size: many
v_call: TRBV5-1
d_call: TRBD1
cdr3_aa: CASSSRTGKIYEQYF
cdr3_nt: TGCGCCAGCAGCTCAAGGACAGGGAAAATCTACGAGCAGTACTTC

j_call: TRBJ2-5
clone_size: NA
v_call: TRBV7-3
d_call: NA
cdr3_aa: CASSQIWVGGPETQYF
cdr3_nt: TGTGCCAGCAGCCAAATCTGGGTGGGAGGCCCAGAGACCCAGTACTTC

j_call: TRBJ1-1
clone_size: once
v_call: TRBV10-3
d_call: NA
cdr3_aa: CAISESPSGRGTEAFF
cdr3_nt: TGTGCCATCAGTGAGTCTCCTAGCGGGAGAGGGACTGAAGCTTTCTTT

j_call: TRBJ2-3
clone_size: few
v_call: TRBV2
d_call: TRBD2
cdr3_aa: CASSAGLAGGDTQYF
cdr3_nt: TGTGCCAGCAGCGCGGGACTAGCGGGAGGAGATACGCAGTATTTT

j_call: TRBJ1-1
clone_size: NA
v_call: TRBV5-1
d_call: TRBD1
cdr3_aa: CASSYLTGVTEAFF
cdr3_nt: TGCGCCAGCAGCTACTTGACAGGGGTTACTGAAGCTTTCTTT

j_call: TRBJ2-7
clone_size: NA
v_call: TRBV29-1
d_call: TRBD1
cdr3_aa: CSVSGGGTGLFEQYF
cdr3_nt: TGCAGCGTTAGTGGTGGCGGGACAGGGCTTTTTGAGCAGTACTTC

j_call: TRBJ2-2
clone_size: NA
v_call: TRBV5-1
d_call: NA
cdr3_aa: CASSLSWGNTGELFF
cdr3_nt: TGCGCCAGCAGCTTGAGCTGGGGGAACACCGGGGAGCTGTTTTTT

j_call: TRBJ2-5
clone_size: few
v_call: TRBV6-2/TRBV6-3
d_call: NA
cdr3_aa: CASRIAAQETQYF
cdr3_nt: TGTGCCAGCAGAATAGCGGCCCAAGAGACCCAGTACTTC

j_call: TRBJ1-5
clone_size: NA
v_call: TRBV29-1
d_call: TRBD1
cdr3_aa: CSVALGTGAFDQPQHF
cdr3_nt: TGCAGCGTTGCCCTCGGGACAGGGGCTTTTGATCAGCCCCAGCATTTT

j_call: TRBJ1-1
clone_size: few
v_call: TRBV12-3/TRBV12-4
d_call: TRBD1
cdr3_aa: CASSLTGGLNEAFF
cdr3_nt: TGTGCCAGCTCACTCACAGGGGGCCTGAATGAAGCTTTCTTT

j_call: TRBJ2-5
clone_size: many
v_call: TRBV27
d_call: NA
cdr3_aa: CASSLSGDSRETQYF
cdr3_nt: TGTGCCAGCAGTTTATCGGGGGACTCAAGGGAGACCCAGTACTTC

j_call: TRBJ2-6
clone_size: many
v_call: TRBV9
d_call: NA
cdr3_aa: CASSVDLVRGSGANVLTF
cdr3_nt: TGTGCCAGCAGCGTAGACCTTGTTAGGGGATCTGGGGCCAACGTCCTAACTTTC

j_call: TRBJ2-6
clone_size: many
v_call: TRBV2
d_call: NA
cdr3_aa: CASAAGRSPGANVLTF
cdr3_nt: TGTGCCAGCGCAGCAGGGAGAAGCCCTGGGGCCAACGTCCTGACTTTC

j_call: TRBJ2-7
clone_size: many
v_call: TRBV7-6
d_call: NA
cdr3_aa: CASSLEGPQGEQYF
cdr3_nt: TGTGCCAGCAGCTTAGAAGGGCCCCAGGGCGAGCAGTACTTC

j_call: TRBJ2-5
clone_size: many
v_call: TRBV4-2
d_call: NA
cdr3_aa: CASSPEGGRETQYF
cdr3_nt: TGTGCCAGCAGCCCAGAAGGGGGGCGAGAGACCCAGTACTTC

j_call: TRBJ1-2
clone_size: NA
v_call: TRBV7-8
d_call: TRBD1
cdr3_aa: CASSLVTGTSNYGYTF
cdr3_nt: TGTGCCAGCAGCTTAGTGACAGGGACGAGTAACTATGGCTACACCTTC

j_call: TRBJ2-2
clone_size: few
v_call: TRBV20-1
d_call: TRBD2
cdr3_aa: CSAFRGGGTGELFF
cdr3_nt: TGCAGTGCTTTCCGTGGGGGGGGCACCGGGGAGCTGTTTTTT

j_call: TRBJ1-1
clone_size: many
v_call: TRBV7-2
d_call: NA
cdr3_aa: CASSHDSFNTEAFF
cdr3_nt: TGTGCCAGCAGCCACGACTCTTTTAACACTGAAGCTTTCTTT

j_call: TRBJ2-6
clone_size: NA
v_call: TRBV7-6
d_call: NA
cdr3_aa: CASSSGREMNRDSLTF
cdr3_nt: TGTGCCAGCAGCTCTGGGAGGGAGATGAACCGGGACAGTTTGACTTTC

j_call: TRBJ1-5
clone_size: NA
v_call: TRBV18
d_call: NA
cdr3_aa: CASSRDGGDQPQHF
cdr3_nt: TGTGCCAGCTCACGAGACGGGGGGGATCAGCCCCAGCATTTT

j_call: TRBJ1-1
clone_size: many
v_call: TRBV6-6
d_call: NA
cdr3_aa: CASSYRTEAFF
cdr3_nt: TGTGCCAGCAGTTACCGAACTGAAGCTTTCTTT

j_call: TRBJ2-7
clone_size: few
v_call: TRBV3-1
d_call: TRBD2
cdr3_aa: CASTQGGGIAYEQYF
cdr3_nt: TGTGCCAGCACCCAAGGCGGGGGGATCGCCTACGAGCAGTACTTC

j_call: TRBJ2-5
clone_size: many
v_call: TRBV29-1
d_call: NA
cdr3_aa: CSVHTFGETQYF
cdr3_nt: TGCAGCGTCCACACCTTTGGAGAGACCCAGTACTTC

j_call: TRBJ1-1
clone_size: many
v_call: TRBV9
d_call: TRBD1
cdr3_aa: CASSVGSRQGRTEAFF
cdr3_nt: TGTGCCAGCAGCGTAGGCTCGAGACAGGGGCGCACTGAAGCTTTCTTT

j_call: TRBJ1-1
clone_size: NA
v_call: TRBV10-3
d_call: TRBD1
cdr3_aa: CAISPGQGAGAEAFF
cdr3_nt: TGTGCCATCAGTCCCGGACAGGGGGCTGGGGCTGAAGCTTTCTTT

j_call: TRBJ2-7
clone_size: NA
v_call: TRBV10-2
d_call: NA
cdr3_aa: CASSVRGPTGTQPEQYF
cdr3_nt: TGCGCCAGCAGTGTCCGGGGCCCAACCGGCACCCAGCCTGAGCAGTACTTC

j_call: TRBJ1-1
clone_size: many
v_call: TRBV6-1
d_call: NA
cdr3_aa: CASSEVHNTEAFF
cdr3_nt: TGTGCCAGCAGTGAAGTACACAACACTGAAGCTTTCTTT

j_call: TRBJ1-2
clone_size: many
v_call: TRBV2
d_call: NA
cdr3_aa: CASSESQPGYGYTF
cdr3_nt: TGTGCCAGCAGTGAAAGCCAGCCTGGCTATGGCTACACCTTC

j_call: TRBJ2-5
clone_size: many
v_call: TRBV2
d_call: NA
cdr3_aa: CASSEGGPQETQYF
cdr3_nt: TGTGCCAGCAGTGAAGGGGGTCCCCAAGAGACCCAGTACTTC

j_call: TRBJ1-5
clone_size: NA
v_call: TRBV9
d_call: NA
cdr3_aa: CASSVDGYSNQPQHF
cdr3_nt: TGTGCCAGCAGCGTAGACGGGTATAGCAATCAGCCCCAGCATTTT

j_call: TRBJ2-5
clone_size: many
v_call: TRBV20-1
d_call: TRBD2
cdr3_aa: CSASPGLAAQETQYF
cdr3_nt: TGCAGTGCTAGCCCGGGACTAGCGGCTCAAGAGACCCAGTACTTC

j_call: TRBJ2-7
clone_size: few
v_call: TRBV12-3/TRBV12-4
d_call: TRBD2
cdr3_aa: CASKKTSGRGEQYF
cdr3_nt: TGTGCCAGCAAAAAGACTAGCGGGAGGGGAGAGCAGTACTTC

j_call: TRBJ1-2
clone_size: many
v_call: TRBV12-3/TRBV12-4
d_call: NA
cdr3_aa: CASRGDTTNYGYTF
cdr3_nt: TGTGCCAGCCGGGGGGATACAACCAACTATGGCTACACCTTC

j_call: TRBJ2-5
clone_size: many
v_call: TRBV20-1
d_call: NA
cdr3_aa: CSPTTGYQETQYF
cdr3_nt: TGCAGTCCCACGACAGGTTACCAAGAGACCCAGTACTTC

j_call: TRBJ1-6
clone_size: many
v_call: TRBV27
d_call: NA
cdr3_aa: CASSLSTDLRNSPLHF
cdr3_nt: TGTGCCAGCAGTTTATCCACAGACTTGAGGAATTCACCCCTCCACTTT

j_call: TRBJ2-2
clone_size: NA
v_call: TRBV6-6
d_call: TRBD2
cdr3_aa: CASWRTSDSPGELFF
cdr3_nt: TGTGCCAGCTGGAGGACTAGCGATTCCCCCGGGGAGCTGTTTTTT

j_call: TRBJ2-7
clone_size: NA
v_call: TRBV6-6
d_call: TRBD1
cdr3_aa: CASSARGISYEQYF
cdr3_nt: TGTGCCAGCAGTGCCAGGGGGATCTCCTACGAGCAGTACTTC

j_call: TRBJ2-5
clone_size: NA
v_call: TRBV20-1
d_call: NA
cdr3_aa: CSARVEGERVETQYF
cdr3_nt: TGCAGTGCTAGAGTCGAAGGGGAGAGGGTGGAGACCCAGTACTTC